This T cell receptor (beta chain) was sequenced for a study of neoadjuvant anti-PD-1 for oral cavity cancer. Clones were read by immunoSEQ multiplex PCR, and TCRdb kept only the in-frame ones, dropping some. The table records approximately 14,000 clones, around 74% of them present only once. The CDR3 extends over 12 amino acids. V lost 7 bases and J lost 5, with 11 bases in between. Germline CDR1 SEHNR, CDR2 FQNEAQ (reference sequence). Indicated time point: after neoadjuvant nivolumab, at surgical resection. Sequences were derived from PBMCs, sampled after nivolumab (anti-PD-1) treatment. The rearrangement joins TRBV7-9 to TRBJ1-1, with D perhaps TRBD1 (6 bases). This receptor was identified in a person aged 40-85 years with oral cavity squamous cell carcinoma. CDR3 amino acids: CASIQQGTEAFF. CDR3 coding DNA: TGTGCCAGCATCCAACAGGGAACTGAAGCTTTCTTT.